The 26 T cell receptor beta chains presented below share a single source sample, sequenced in a study of cytomegalovirus exposure and HLA in healthy donors (dated 2017 in TCRdb). The library was obtained by the immunoSEQ multiplex PCR assay. For the multiplex PCR, a mixture combining 60 forward primers for TCR Vbeta segments and 13 reverse primers for TCR Jbeta segments was used. The source is immuneACCESS, and TCRdb retained only in-frame sequences with V and J called. Part of the clones is not carried over; for the studies checked, unresolved V genes explain less than half of this, and the remainder is unexplained. The sample table lists fewer than 85,000 clones, about 78% of them with a count of one. Over 4.5% of the sample goes to the ten largest clones. Sample: PBMCs. These receptor sequences come from a man aged 18 to 30 in good health and CMV-seropositive.

This clone was detected only a few times. The chain is built from TRBV10-3 and TRBJ1-2; D unresolved. The CDR3 extends over 14 amino acids. V lost 7 bases and J lost 4, with 16 bases in between. The V gene's germline CDR1 is ENHRY and CDR2 SYGVKD. This CDR3 is CAIKLRIGGYGYTF. DNA for the CDR3: TGTGCCATCAAACTACGAATAGGAGGCTATGGCTACACCTTC.

V and J are TRBV5-1 and TRBJ1-1; no firm D call. Trimming pared 4 bases from V and 0 bases from J, leaving 10 bases between. Germline assignment: CDR1 SGHRS and CDR2 YFSETQ. This CDR3 region has 14 residues. The CDR3 region has the DNA TGCGCCAGCAGCCAGCTCGGAGTGAACACTGAAGCTTTCTTT. Protein sequence: CASSQLGVNTEAFF.

The chain uses TRBV2 and TRBJ1-2; 9 bases fit TRBD1. J lost 4 bases, V lost 4 bases, and 13 bases had no gene match. There are 17 residues in the CDR3. CDR1 and CDR2 from the germline V gene are SNHLY and FYNNEI. CDR3 DNA: TGTGCCAGCAGTGGCCCGAACCGGGACAGGGCCCTCTATGGCTACACCTTC. It encodes CASSGPNRDRALYGYTF.

Only a few counts were recorded for this clone. This chain joins TRBV20-1 and TRBJ1-2; no definite D call. CDR3 length: 10 amino acids. Germline V gene lookup returns CDR1 DFQATT and CDR2 SNEGSKA (reference sequence). Trimming left V 3 bases short and J 3 bases short, with 2 bases between. For the CDR3, the DNA is TGCAGTGCTAGCGACTATGGCTACACCTTC. Translating gives CSASDYGYTF.

V is TRBV6-5 and J is TRBJ2-7; TRBD1 might be the D (6 bases). The CDR3 consists of 14 residues. Germline loops: CDR1 MNHEY, CDR2 SVGAGI. V lost 6 bases and J lost 6, with 18 bases in between. CDR3 loop: CASSATRQAREQYF. The DNA for the CDR3 is TGTGCCAGCAGCGCAACCCGACAGGCCCGCGAGCAGTACTTC.

The V gene is TRBV7-6, the J gene TRBJ2-7; TRBD1 aligns across 8 bases. Trimming cost V 2 bases and J 4 bases; bases outside gene matches: 7. The CDR3 loop spans 15 amino acids. CDR1 and CDR2 from the germline V gene are SGHVS and FNYEAQ. CDR3 loop: CASSLRAGQGYEQYF. Written as DNA, the CDR3 is TGTGCCAGCAGCTTAAGGGCAGGACAGGGATACGAGCAGTACTTC.

The V gene is TRBV10-3, the J gene TRBJ2-7; TRBD2 matches 10 bases. The CDR3 runs to 14 residues. CDR1 and CDR2 (germline): ENHRY, SYGVKD. J gave up 2 bases and V 7 bases, and 5 bases lay outside the gene matches. The CDR3 protein is CAITRTSGTYEQYF. The CDR3 DNA sequence: TGTGCCATCACCAGGACTAGCGGAACCTACGAGCAGTACTTC.

The CDR3 sequence: CASSATGYEQYF. CDR3 DNA sequence: TGTGCCAGCAGCGCGACGGGGTACGAGCAGTACTTC. The J gene is TRBJ2-7, the V gene TRBV7-2; the D gene is possibly TRBD2 (5 bases). Per the germline V gene, CDR1 is SGHTA and CDR2 is FQGNSA. Trimming cost V 5 bases and J 4 bases, with 9 bases left between them. This CDR3 has 12 amino acids.

V gene TRBV25-1 combines with J gene TRBJ2-7, with D perhaps matching TRBD1 (5 bases). Trimming took off 4 bases at V and 0 bases at J, with 10 bases between the two ends. CDR3 length equals 14 residues. Germline loops: CDR1 MGHDK, CDR2 SYGVNS. CDR3 protein: CASSVRGSSYEQYF. In nucleotides, the CDR3 is TGTGCCAGCAGTGTAAGGGGTAGCTCCTACGAGCAGTACTTC.

This clone was counted many times. V usage is TRBV4-1 and J usage is TRBJ2-1; a possible D gene is TRBD1 (7 bases). V was cut by 4 bases and J by 7 bases, with 17 bases left in between. The germline V gene has CDR1 MGHRA and CDR2 YSYEKL. The CDR3 runs to 15 residues. The CDR3, as DNA: TGCGCCAGCAGCCTCGAAGGCAGGGGGGCGAATGAGCAGTTCTTC. Its translation is CASSLEGRGANEQFF.

This chain uses TRBV5-4 with TRBJ2-7; 8 bases agree with TRBD1. The CDR3 extends over 17 amino acids. The V and J ends lost 3 bases and 1 base, in that order; junction bases with no gene match: 12. The germline V gene has CDR1 SGHNT and CDR2 YYREEE (reference sequence). The CDR3 spells CASSSGQGRSYSYEQYF. For the CDR3, the DNA is TGTGCCAGCAGCTCCGGACAGGGAAGGAGTTATTCCTACGAGCAGTACTTC.

The chain combines TRBV5-1 with TRBJ2-7, with TRBD2 identical over 9 bases. The V gene's germline CDR1 is SGHRS and CDR2 YFSETQ. Trimming took 4 bases from V and 4 from J; bases not matched to a gene: 6. This CDR3 contains 14 residues. CDR3 DNA: TGCGCCAGCAGCGCGGCGGGAGGGACATACGAGCAGTACTTC. Amino acids: CASSAAGGTYEQYF.

This CDR3 reads CASSQRGRAGARQETQYF. CDR3 DNA sequence: TGTGCCAGCAGCCAGAGGGGACGAGCGGGAGCAAGGCAAGAGACCCAGTACTTC. The V and J genes are TRBV7-6 and TRBJ2-5, with 8 bases lining up with TRBD2. CDR3 size: 18 residues. CDR1 and CDR2 from the germline V gene are SGHVS and FNYEAQ. The trim removed 5 bases at V and 2 bases at J, leaving 16 bases unmatched.

This clone was detected a few times. This chain links TRBV6-1 with TRBJ2-2, with D possibly TRBD1 on 6 matching bases. V was trimmed by 6 bases and J by 6 bases, leaving 14 bases between them. The germline V gene has CDR1 MNHNS and CDR2 SASEGT. This CDR3 has 14 amino acids. In nucleotides, the CDR3 is TGTGCCAGCAGATCGACAGGAAACGCCGGGGAGCTGTTTTTT. This codes for CASRSTGNAGELFF.

This clone was observed a few times. The CDR3 nucleotides are TGCAGCGTGAGGACAGGGGGATACGAAAAACTGTTTTTT. Its translation: CSVRTGGYEKLFF. This chain links TRBV29-1 with TRBJ1-4; 10 nucleotides line up with TRBD1. V shed 6 bases, J shed 8 bases, and the junction held 6 bases outside the gene matches. Germline V gene data show CDR1 as SQVTM and CDR2 as ANQGSEA. This CDR3 is built from 13 residues.

Only a few counts were recorded for this clone. J is TRBJ2-3 and V is TRBV28; 7 bases are a match to TRBD2. CDR3 length: 14 residues. Germline CDR1 is MDHEN and CDR2 is SYDVKM. Trimming removed 7 bases from V and 4 bases from J; junction bases left unmatched: 8. The CDR3 DNA follows: TGTGCCAGCACACTAGGGAGGGGAGCAGATACGCAGTATTTT. It encodes CASTLGRGADTQYF.

This clone was counted a single time. This chain links TRBV6-1 with TRBJ2-1; 8 bases match TRBD2. The CDR3 is 14 residues long. The J segment lost 6 bases and the V segment lost 8 bases, leaving 9 bases of the junction unmatched. Per the germline V gene, CDR1 is MNHNS and CDR2 is SASEGT. This chain's CDR3 is CASEPSGRVNEQFF. The CDR3 DNA sequence: TGTGCCAGCGAACCGAGCGGGAGAGTCAATGAGCAGTTCTTC.

This rearrangement joins TRBV19 to TRBJ1-1, with a tentative D call TRBD1 (6 bases). Between the trimmed V and J ends, which lost 4 bases and 5 bases, there was a span of 11 bases. CDR1 LNHDA and CDR2 SQIVND come from the germline V gene (reference sequence). The CDR3 length is 13 residues. The CDR3 spells CASSTRQETEAFF. CDR3 DNA sequence: TGTGCCAGTAGTACCCGACAGGAAACTGAAGCTTTCTTT.

The count of this clone is one. The gene calls are TRBV15 and TRBJ1-5; D is possibly TRBD1 (6 bases). CDR3 length: 14 amino acids. The V gene lost 6 bases and the J gene lost 0 bases, with 9 bases spanning the gap. Germline loops: CDR1 LNHNV, CDR2 YYDKDF (reference sequence). Written as DNA, the CDR3 is TGTGCCACCAGGTTGACAGGTAGCAATCAGCCCCAGCATTTT. It yields the protein CATRLTGSNQPQHF. The full variable domain, in which reference TRBV15 and TRBJ1-5 provide the parts outside the CDR3, is DAMVIQNPRYQVTQFGKPVTLSCSQTLNHNVMYWYQQKSSQAPKLLFHYYDKDFNNEADTPDNFQSRRPNTSFCFLDIRSPGLGDTAMYLCATRLTGSNQPQHFGDGTRLSIL.

The chain is built from TRBV7-8 and TRBJ2-7; possible D gene TRBD1, 6 bases. This CDR3 comprises 14 residues. In germline, CDR1 is SGHVS, CDR2 FQNEAQ. V dropped 0 bases and J dropped 2 bases, with 8 bases sitting between them. The CDR3 nucleotides read TGTGCCAGCAGCTTAGCGCAGGGGCCCTACGAGCAGTACTTC. Its protein is CASSLAQGPYEQYF.

This chain uses TRBV6-1 with TRBJ2-1; 10 bases are a match to TRBD2. This CDR3 region has 15 residues. Per germline, CDR1 MNHNS and CDR2 SASEGT. The V and J ends lost 6 bases and 5 bases, in that order; junction bases with no gene match: 7. CDR3 residues: CASRDTSGINNEQFF. CDR3 bases: TGTGCCAGCAGGGATACTAGCGGGATAAACAATGAGCAGTTCTTC.

The J gene is TRBJ2-1, the V gene TRBV6-4, with TRBD2 identical over 13 bases. V shed 4 bases, J shed 6 bases, and the junction held 0 bases outside the gene matches. Per germline, CDR1 MRHNA and CDR2 SNTAGT. The CDR3 totals 14 residues. This CDR3 reads CASSGTSGSNEQFF. CDR3 sequence (DNA): TGTGCCAGCAGTGGGACTAGCGGGAGCAATGAGCAGTTCTTC.

This rearrangement joins TRBV11-1 to TRBJ2-7, with D possibly TRBD2 on 5 matching bases. The length of the CDR3 is 13 residues. The V end lost 8 bases, the J end lost 3 bases, and 14 bases lay between the germline ends. CDR1 and CDR2 (germline): SGHAT, FQDESV (reference sequence). The CDR3 DNA follows: TGTGCCAGCTCCGGGATTTTTGACTACGAGCAGTACTTC. Translated, it gives CASSGIFDYEQYF. Full variable domain (missing parts from reference TRBV11-1 and TRBJ2-7): EAEVAQSPRYKITEKSQAVAFWCDPISGHATLYWYRQILGQGPELLVQFQDESVVDDSQLPKDRFSAERLKGVDSTLKIQPAELGDSAMYLCASSGIFDYEQYFGPGTRLTVT.

J is TRBJ2-4 and V is TRBV4-2, with 11 bases identical to TRBD2. Germline V CDR1 and CDR2: LGHNA, YNFKEQ. V trimming: 3 bases; J trimming: 3 bases; junction bases outside the gene matches: 10. The CDR3 extends over 18 amino acids. CDR3 sequence: CASSQNLAGGGGKNIQYF. The CDR3 DNA follows: TGTGCCAGCAGCCAGAATCTAGCGGGAGGCGGGGGCAAAAACATTCAGTACTTC.

This clone was seen more than once but under ten times. The chain carries TRBV7-9 and TRBJ2-7; maybe TRBD1 (6 bases). Trimming took off 5 bases at V and 2 bases at J, with 16 bases between the two ends. The CDR3 length is 15 residues. Looked up from germline, CDR1 is SEHNR and CDR2 is FQNEAQ (reference sequence). The CDR3 protein is CASSHRDTTTYEQYF. Written as DNA, the CDR3 is TGTGCCAGCAGCCACAGGGACACCACCACCTACGAGCAGTACTTC.

The chain combines TRBV11-2 with TRBJ1-4, with D possibly TRBD1 on 5 matching bases. Trimming took off 0 bases at V and 11 bases at J, with 10 bases between the two ends. This CDR3 comprises 13 residues. Germline lookup yields CDR1 SGHAT and CDR2 FQNNGV. The CDR3 DNA is TGTGCCAGCAGCTTAGACAGGGAAGGGAAACTGTTTTTT. This translates into CASSLDREGKLFF.